Listed below are T cell receptor beta chains from one sample, sequenced in a study of T cell responses to AZD1222 COVID-19 vaccine. Here immunoSEQ multiplex PCR was the method, and the copy in TCRdb shows in-frame clones only, minus some. The table includes 150,000 to 200,000 clones, roughly 86% detected once. This specimen consisted of peripheral blood, obtained on day 0 of AZD1222 vaccination. The receptors were sampled from an adult in good health. Both conserved end residues are part of each CDR3. The order of the fields is CDR3 length, clone size, D gene, J gene, V gene, CDR3 DNA, CDR3 protein. A D gene is named only where the DNA matches it firmly. Size is omitted from some rows. Given values are once, few, many or a class for expanded clones.

cdr3_length: 16
clone_size: NA
d_call: NA
j_call: TRBJ2-1
v_call: TRBV19
cdr3_nt: TGTGCCAGTAGTAGGATCCTCGGCGGGAACTACAATGAGCAGTTCTTC
cdr3_aa: CASSRILGGNYNEQFF

cdr3_length: 18
clone_size: few
d_call: NA
j_call: TRBJ2-3
v_call: TRBV7-9
cdr3_nt: TGTGCCAGCAGCTTAATCGCGGGGGCCTTACCGAACACAGATACGCAGTATTTT
cdr3_aa: CASSLIAGALPNTDTQYF

cdr3_length: 15
clone_size: few
d_call: NA
j_call: TRBJ2-2
v_call: TRBV18
cdr3_nt: TGTGCCAGCTCACCGCCGGATCCGAACACCGGGGAGCTGTTTTTT
cdr3_aa: CASSPPDPNTGELFF

cdr3_length: 12
clone_size: NA
d_call: TRBD1
j_call: TRBJ1-2
v_call: TRBV5-1
cdr3_nt: TGCGCCAGCAGCTTGGAGGGGGCGGGCTACACCTTC
cdr3_aa: CASSLEGAGYTF

cdr3_length: 14
clone_size: NA
d_call: NA
j_call: TRBJ1-1
v_call: TRBV19
cdr3_nt: TGTGCCAGTAGTATCACCACCTTTTACACTGAAGCTTTCTTT
cdr3_aa: CASSITTFYTEAFF

cdr3_length: 13
clone_size: NA
d_call: NA
j_call: TRBJ2-1
v_call: TRBV6-2/TRBV6-3
cdr3_nt: TGTGCCAGCAGCCGCGGGTGGGGAAATGAGCAGTTCTTC
cdr3_aa: CASSRGWGNEQFF

cdr3_length: 13
clone_size: once
d_call: NA
j_call: TRBJ1-4
v_call: TRBV28
cdr3_nt: TGTGCCAGCACCCTTACAGTGCAGGAAAAACTGTTTTTT
cdr3_aa: CASTLTVQEKLFF

cdr3_length: 15
clone_size: NA
d_call: NA
j_call: TRBJ1-4
v_call: TRBV5-4
cdr3_nt: TGTGCCAGCAGCTCACAGGGATCTACTAATGAAAAACTGTTTTTT
cdr3_aa: CASSSQGSTNEKLFF

cdr3_length: 15
clone_size: NA
d_call: TRBD1
j_call: TRBJ2-6
v_call: TRBV28
cdr3_nt: TGTGCCAGCAGTTCGACAGGGTGGGGGGCCAACGTCCTGACTTTC
cdr3_aa: CASSSTGWGANVLTF

cdr3_length: 15
clone_size: NA
d_call: NA
j_call: TRBJ1-3
v_call: TRBV24-1
cdr3_nt: TGTGCCACCAGTGACAACGACTCACCTGGAAACACCATATATTTT
cdr3_aa: CATSDNDSPGNTIYF

cdr3_length: 13
clone_size: NA
d_call: NA
j_call: TRBJ2-7
v_call: TRBV7-8
cdr3_nt: TGTGCCAGCAGCCGACTCACTAGGGACGAGCAGTACTTC
cdr3_aa: CASSRLTRDEQYF

cdr3_length: 16
clone_size: NA
d_call: NA
j_call: TRBJ2-1
v_call: TRBV5-1
cdr3_nt: TGCGCCAGCAGCTTGGAGTCCCATAGCTCCTACAATGAGCAGTTCTTC
cdr3_aa: CASSLESHSSYNEQFF

cdr3_length: 21
clone_size: NA
d_call: TRBD2
j_call: TRBJ2-3
v_call: TRBV2
cdr3_nt: TGTGCCATACGGAGACCCCCACTAGCGGGGTCGGAGGCCTCTAGCACAGATACGCAGTATTTT
cdr3_aa: CAIRRPPLAGSEASSTDTQYF

cdr3_length: 16
clone_size: NA
d_call: TRBD1
j_call: TRBJ1-6
v_call: TRBV4-1
cdr3_nt: TGCGCCAGCAGCCTGGGACAGGGAGGTCTGAATTCACCCCTCCACTTT
cdr3_aa: CASSLGQGGLNSPLHF

cdr3_length: 17
clone_size: NA
d_call: TRBD2
j_call: TRBJ2-1
v_call: TRBV11-2
cdr3_nt: TGTGCCAGCAGCTTGTGGGACTCAGCGGGATCCTACAATGAGCAGTTCTTC
cdr3_aa: CASSLWDSAGSYNEQFF

cdr3_length: 16
clone_size: NA
d_call: NA
j_call: TRBJ1-6
v_call: TRBV10-3
cdr3_nt: TGTGCCATCAGTGCGGGAGCAGGGGCCGGGAGTTCACCCCTCCACTTT
cdr3_aa: CAISAGAGAGSSPLHF

cdr3_length: 15
clone_size: NA
d_call: TRBD2
j_call: TRBJ2-1
v_call: TRBV9
cdr3_nt: TGTGCCAGCAGCGTAGAAAGCGGGAAAAATTATGAGCAGTTCTTC
cdr3_aa: CASSVESGKNYEQFF

cdr3_length: 13
clone_size: NA
d_call: NA
j_call: TRBJ1-1
v_call: TRBV27
cdr3_nt: TGTGCCAGCAAGCTTGGTCTGAACACTGAAGCTTTCTTT
cdr3_aa: CASKLGLNTEAFF

cdr3_length: 14
clone_size: NA
d_call: NA
j_call: TRBJ2-7
v_call: TRBV9
cdr3_nt: TGTGCCAGCAGCGGACTCAAGGGAAACTTCGAGCAGTACTTC
cdr3_aa: CASSGLKGNFEQYF

cdr3_length: 14
clone_size: NA
d_call: NA
j_call: TRBJ2-3
v_call: TRBV7-2
cdr3_nt: TGTGCCAGCAGCTTATCTTTCCACACAGATACGCAGTATTTT
cdr3_aa: CASSLSFHTDTQYF

cdr3_length: 16
clone_size: once
d_call: NA
j_call: TRBJ1-2
v_call: TRBV7-9
cdr3_nt: TGTGCCAGCAGCTACACGGGGGTTTCCCTTGACGGTGGCTACACCTTC
cdr3_aa: CASSYTGVSLDGGYTF

cdr3_length: 13
clone_size: NA
d_call: TRBD1
j_call: TRBJ1-2
v_call: TRBV11-3
cdr3_nt: TGTGCCACCCGGGACAGGGTTAAACGGGGCTACACCTTC
cdr3_aa: CATRDRVKRGYTF

cdr3_length: 16
clone_size: NA
d_call: NA
j_call: TRBJ2-7
v_call: TRBV6-5
cdr3_nt: TGTGCCAGCAGTTACTCTTCGGGACAAATAGGCTACGAGCAGTACTTC
cdr3_aa: CASSYSSGQIGYEQYF

cdr3_length: 13
clone_size: NA
d_call: TRBD1
j_call: TRBJ2-5
v_call: TRBV6-5
cdr3_nt: TGTGCCACCTACCACAGGGGTAAAGAGACCCAGTACTTC
cdr3_aa: CATYHRGKETQYF

cdr3_length: 13
clone_size: NA
d_call: NA
j_call: TRBJ1-3
v_call: TRBV7-2
cdr3_nt: TGTGCCAGCCTAGGACAGAGAGGAAACACCATATATTTT
cdr3_aa: CASLGQRGNTIYF

cdr3_length: 10
clone_size: NA
d_call: NA
j_call: TRBJ2-7
v_call: TRBV29-1
cdr3_nt: TGCAGCGTTGACGGGGGCGAGCAGTACTTC
cdr3_aa: CSVDGGEQYF

cdr3_length: 12
clone_size: few
d_call: NA
j_call: TRBJ1-5
v_call: TRBV7-2
cdr3_nt: TGTGCCAGCAGCTCGGGAAATCGGGCCCAGCATTTT
cdr3_aa: CASSSGNRAQHF

cdr3_length: 16
clone_size: NA
d_call: NA
j_call: TRBJ1-6
v_call: TRBV7-2
cdr3_nt: TGTGCCAGCAGCACCGCGAGCCCCAGGGGAGGTTCACCCCTCCACTTT
cdr3_aa: CASSTASPRGGSPLHF

cdr3_length: 15
clone_size: NA
d_call: TRBD1
j_call: TRBJ1-1
v_call: TRBV6-5
cdr3_nt: TGTGCCAGCAGCCCGGGACAGGGGGTAAACACTGAAGCTTTCTTT
cdr3_aa: CASSPGQGVNTEAFF

cdr3_length: 14
clone_size: once
d_call: NA
j_call: TRBJ1-5
v_call: TRBV19
cdr3_nt: TGTGCCAGTATGGTGGAGGGCGGCAATCAGCCCCAGCATTTT
cdr3_aa: CASMVEGGNQPQHF

cdr3_length: 18
clone_size: NA
d_call: TRBD2
j_call: TRBJ2-7
v_call: TRBV4-3
cdr3_nt: TGCGCCAGCAGCCATGCTCAAACGGGACTAGCGGGGCACTACGAGCAGTACTTC
cdr3_aa: CASSHAQTGLAGHYEQYF

cdr3_length: 16
clone_size: NA
d_call: NA
j_call: TRBJ1-3
v_call: TRBV28
cdr3_nt: TGTGCCAGCAGTGACACGGATCGAAGCTCTGGAAACACCATATATTTT
cdr3_aa: CASSDTDRSSGNTIYF

cdr3_length: 14
clone_size: NA
d_call: TRBD1
j_call: TRBJ1-2
v_call: TRBV10-3
cdr3_nt: TGTGCCATCACCGGACAGGGGTCTGTCTATGGCTACACCTTC
cdr3_aa: CAITGQGSVYGYTF

cdr3_length: 13
clone_size: NA
d_call: NA
j_call: TRBJ1-1
v_call: TRBV3-1/TRBV3-2
cdr3_nt: TGTGCCAGCAGCCAAGCAGGGGACACTGAAGCTTTCTTT
cdr3_aa: CASSQAGDTEAFF

cdr3_length: 15
clone_size: NA
d_call: NA
j_call: TRBJ1-4
v_call: TRBV6-4
cdr3_nt: TGTGCCAGCAGTGCCTTGGGGGAGGGGAATGAAAAACTGTTTTTT
cdr3_aa: CASSALGEGNEKLFF

cdr3_length: 13
clone_size: NA
d_call: NA
j_call: TRBJ1-4
v_call: TRBV27
cdr3_nt: TGTGCCAGCAGTTTAGTGTTTAATGAAAAACTGTTTTTT
cdr3_aa: CASSLVFNEKLFF

cdr3_length: 16
clone_size: NA
d_call: TRBD2
j_call: TRBJ2-3
v_call: TRBV9
cdr3_nt: TGTGCCAGCAGCGTGACAGAGCGGGGCGACACAGATACGCAGTATTTT
cdr3_aa: CASSVTERGDTDTQYF

cdr3_length: 16
clone_size: NA
d_call: TRBD2
j_call: TRBJ2-5
v_call: TRBV7-7
cdr3_nt: TGTGCCAGCAGCCGTTGGGTAGCGGGAGGGGGTGAGACCCAGTACTTC
cdr3_aa: CASSRWVAGGGETQYF

cdr3_length: 16
clone_size: NA
d_call: TRBD1
j_call: TRBJ1-1
v_call: TRBV7-3
cdr3_nt: TGTGCCAGCAGTCGATGGACAGGAGGGGTGGGTACTGAAGCTTTCTTT
cdr3_aa: CASSRWTGGVGTEAFF

cdr3_length: 13
clone_size: NA
d_call: NA
j_call: TRBJ1-2
v_call: TRBV19
cdr3_nt: TGTGCCAGTAGTAGCAACGGTAACTATGGCTACACCTTC
cdr3_aa: CASSSNGNYGYTF

cdr3_length: 13
clone_size: NA
d_call: NA
j_call: TRBJ2-3
v_call: TRBV5-1
cdr3_nt: TGCGCCAGCAGCTTGGGACTAACAGATACGCAGTATTTT
cdr3_aa: CASSLGLTDTQYF

cdr3_length: 16
clone_size: NA
d_call: NA
j_call: TRBJ1-1
v_call: TRBV11-1
cdr3_nt: TGTGCCAGCAGCCCGAGAGGGGAGTCCTTGAACACTGAAGCTTTCTTT
cdr3_aa: CASSPRGESLNTEAFF

cdr3_length: 15
clone_size: NA
d_call: NA
j_call: TRBJ1-4
v_call: TRBV5-1
cdr3_nt: TGCGCCAGCAGCTTGGACAGAGGATATAATGAAAAACTGTTTTTT
cdr3_aa: CASSLDRGYNEKLFF

cdr3_length: 18
clone_size: NA
d_call: NA
j_call: TRBJ1-2
v_call: TRBV10-3
cdr3_nt: TGTGCCATCAGTGAGTCATTAAGAGGTACTGATAGCTCTCGGGGCTACACCTTC
cdr3_aa: CAISESLRGTDSSRGYTF

cdr3_length: 14
clone_size: NA
d_call: NA
j_call: TRBJ1-1
v_call: TRBV6-1
cdr3_nt: TGTGCCAGCAGTGAACGGCCAGGGAACACTGAAGCTTTCTTT
cdr3_aa: CASSERPGNTEAFF

cdr3_length: 15
clone_size: NA
d_call: NA
j_call: TRBJ2-1
v_call: TRBV5-1
cdr3_nt: TGCGCCAGCAGCTTTACAGAGGACCACTACAATGAGCAGTTCTTC
cdr3_aa: CASSFTEDHYNEQFF

cdr3_length: 13
clone_size: NA
d_call: NA
j_call: TRBJ1-1
v_call: TRBV14
cdr3_nt: TGTGCCAGCAGCCTCACCGAGCAGACTGAAGCTTTCTTT
cdr3_aa: CASSLTEQTEAFF

cdr3_length: 14
clone_size: NA
d_call: NA
j_call: TRBJ1-2
v_call: TRBV7-9
cdr3_nt: TGTGCCAGCAGCTCCGTAACAGGGTTGGGTGGCTACACCTTC
cdr3_aa: CASSSVTGLGGYTF

cdr3_length: 13
clone_size: NA
d_call: NA
j_call: TRBJ2-1
v_call: TRBV7-3
cdr3_nt: TGTGCCAGCAGCTCCACGACTAGTACTGAGCAGTTCTTC
cdr3_aa: CASSSTTSTEQFF

cdr3_length: 14
clone_size: NA
d_call: NA
j_call: TRBJ1-5
v_call: TRBV5-1
cdr3_nt: TGCGCCAGCAGCTTGGCAGGGGCGGATCAGCCCCAGCATTTT
cdr3_aa: CASSLAGADQPQHF

cdr3_length: 12
clone_size: NA
d_call: NA
j_call: TRBJ1-1
v_call: TRBV30
cdr3_nt: TGTGCCTGGAGTGCGGAGAACACTGAAGCTTTCTTT
cdr3_aa: CAWSAENTEAFF

cdr3_length: 15
clone_size: NA
d_call: NA
j_call: TRBJ1-5
v_call: TRBV6-1
cdr3_nt: TGTGCCAGCAGTGAACTAGGAGGGGCGAAAAGCACCCAGCATTTT
cdr3_aa: CASSELGGAKSTQHF

cdr3_length: 18
clone_size: NA
d_call: TRBD1
j_call: TRBJ1-5
v_call: TRBV6-2/TRBV6-3
cdr3_nt: TGTGCCAGCAGCTCCGGACAGGGGAAGATAGTAGGCAATCAGCCCCAGCATTTT
cdr3_aa: CASSSGQGKIVGNQPQHF

cdr3_length: 15
clone_size: NA
d_call: NA
j_call: TRBJ1-6
v_call: TRBV11-2
cdr3_nt: TGTGCCAGCAGCTTAGGGTGGGGAAGAGAATCACCCCTCCACTTT
cdr3_aa: CASSLGWGRESPLHF